The 32 T cell receptor beta chains below were found in one sample sequenced in a study of T-cell memory formation after mild COVID-19. One entry per CDR3 protein results from TCRdb running MiXCR on the 5' RACE reads. Of fewer than 350,000 distinct CDR3 sequences in the sample, 15% to 20% are singletons; the top ten hold 23%. Material for sequencing was PBMCs or a T cell subset sorted from them (not recorded which). All receptors come from a man between 18 and 35 years old who had mild COVID-19 (a few samples of this study predate the infection). Cell type and time point are not known.

This sequence joins TRBV9 and TRBJ2-5; 9 bases line up with TRBD2. The V and J ends lost 0 bases and 4 bases, in that order; junction bases with no gene match: 13. The germline gives CDR1 SGDLS, CDR2 YYNGEE. This CDR3 contains 18 residues. The CDR3 reads CASSVDWGSGGLGETQYF. The CDR3 DNA follows: TGTGCCAGCAGCGTAGACTGGGGGAGCGGGGGGCTCGGAGAGACCCAGTACTTC.

This clonotype was detected many times. The CDR3 sequence: CASSESLNEQYF. CDR3 in DNA: TGTGCCAGCAGCGAAAGTCTTAACGAGCAGTACTTC. The chain couples TRBV3-1 to TRBJ2-7; no reliable D call. Trimming cost V 5 bases and J 5 bases, with 10 bases left between them. Germline V gene data show CDR1 as LGHDT and CDR2 as YNNKEL (reference sequence). This CDR3 is 12 amino acids long.

The DNA for the CDR3 is TGTGCCAGCACCCGGGGGAACAACAATGAGCAGTTCTTC. Its translation is CASTRGNNNEQFF. The rearrangement links TRBV12-3 or TRBV12-4 to TRBJ2-1, with a tentative D call TRBD2 (6 bases). The ends were cut back, 7 bases at V and 5 bases at J, with 12 bases in the middle. CDR3 length equals 13 residues.

This clonotype has more than one count but fewer than ten. The DNA for the CDR3 is TGTGCCAGCAGCCCGACAGGCTCCAGCTCCTACGAGCAGTACTTC. The encoded protein is CASSPTGSSSYEQYF. The chain combines TRBV7-9 with TRBJ2-7; TRBD1 might be the D (6 bases). This CDR3 is built from 15 residues. Trimming cost V 5 bases and J 0 bases, with 14 bases left between them. CDR1 and CDR2 (germline): SEHNR, FQNEAQ (reference sequence).

The chain uses TRBV4-2 and TRBJ2-1, with D uncertain. Germline CDR1 and CDR2: LGHNA and YNFKEQ. This CDR3 has 16 residues. V lost 4 bases and J lost 2, with 15 bases in between. In DNA, the CDR3 is TGTGCCAGCAGCCTCAATTCCGCAGGCACCTACAATGAGCAGTTCTTC. This encodes CASSLNSAGTYNEQFF.

This clonotype appeared many times. The chain joins TRBV7-2 to TRBJ2-7, with 7 bases identical to TRBD2. Trimming cost V 3 bases and J 2 bases; bases outside gene matches: 4. The CDR3 spans 14 residues. CDR1 is SGHTA and CDR2 is FQGNSA in the germline V gene. The CDR3 DNA reads as TGTGCCAGCAGCTTGGGCGGGGGACCCTACGAGCAGTACTTC. This gives the protein CASSLGGGPYEQYF.

The chain recombines TRBV10-3 with TRBJ1-5, with 7 bases identical to TRBD1. Germline V lookup: CDR1 ENHRY, CDR2 SYGVKD. Unmatched junction bases numbered 10, after V lost 6 bases and J lost 2 bases. The CDR3 runs to 16 residues. CDR3 amino acids: CAIRPSTGVGNQPQHF. CDR3 DNA sequence: TGTGCCATCAGGCCATCTACAGGGGTTGGCAATCAGCCCCAGCATTTT.

This chain joins TRBV20-1 and TRBJ2-3; no firm D call. V dropped 3 bases and J dropped 6 bases, with 7 bases sitting between them. The V gene's germline CDR1 is DFQATT and CDR2 SNEGSKA (reference sequence). The CDR3 spans 11 residues. CDR3 nucleotides: TGCAGTGCTAGGGGTCTCGATACGCAGTATTTT. This sequence encodes CSARGLDTQYF.

The chain links TRBV29-1 to TRBJ2-2; 9 bases match TRBD1. V dropped 6 bases and J dropped 8; count of bases not matched to a gene: 10. This CDR3 comprises 14 residues. CDR1 SQVTM and CDR2 ANQGSEA come from the germline V gene. The CDR3 loop reads CSVFLQGAGGELFF. The CDR3 nucleotides read TGCAGCGTCTTCTTACAGGGGGCCGGGGGGGAGCTGTTTTTT.

This clonotype was found many times. This chain connects TRBV10-3 to TRBJ2-2; 9 bases align to TRBD1. The ends lost 8 bases at V and 6 bases at J; junction bases unmatched: 10. This CDR3 has 15 amino acids. Germline values: CDR1 ENHRY, CDR2 SYGVKD. Here the CDR3 reads CAIFGGTGIAGELFF. CDR3 nucleotide sequence: TGTGCCATCTTCGGAGGGACAGGGATCGCCGGGGAGCTGTTTTTT.

This chain joins TRBV29-1 and TRBJ2-5; possibly TRBD1 or TRBD2 for D (5 bases each). Germline V gene sequence: CDR1 SQVTM, CDR2 ANQGSEA. The CDR3 loop spans 13 amino acids. Trimming took 3 bases from V and 5 from J, leaving 13 bases between them. The CDR3 coding sequence is TGCAGCGTTGATGAGGGGCTAGGGGAGACCCAGTACTTC. This sequence encodes CSVDEGLGETQYF. Variable domain in full (rest from reference TRBV29-1 and TRBJ2-5): SAVISQKPSRDICQRGTSLTIQCQVDSQVTMMFWYRQQPGQSLTLIATANQGSEATYESGFVIDKFPISRPNLTFSTLTVSNMSPEDSSIYLCSVDEGLGETQYFGPGTRLLVL.

This sequence joins TRBV9 and TRBJ1-4; possible D gene TRBD1, 5 bases. Per germline, CDR1 SGDLS and CDR2 YYNGEE. V lost 2 bases and J 8 bases, leaving 16 bases between the germline ends. CDR3 length: 15 amino acids. In DNA, the CDR3 is TGTGCCAGCAGCGTTACGGCCAGGGAGGGAGAAAAACTGTTTTTT. It translates to CASSVTAREGEKLFF. The variable domain in full, completed from reference TRBV9 and TRBJ1-4, reads DSGVTQTPKHLITATGQRVTLRCSPRSGDLSVYWYQQSLDQGLQFLIQYYNGEERAKGNILERFSAQQFPDLHSELNLSSLELGDSALYFCASSVTAREGEKLFFGSGTQLSVL.

This clonotype was counted between two and nine times. J is TRBJ2-7 and V is TRBV2; D gene uncertain. V shed 4 bases and J shed 4 bases, with 5 bases lying between them. This CDR3 is 11 amino acids long. Per germline, CDR1 SNHLY and CDR2 FYNNEI. CDR3 region: CASSVRYEQYV. DNA for the CDR3: TGTGCCAGCAGTGTGCGTTACGAGCAGTACGTC.

Written as DNA, the CDR3 is TGTGCCAGCAGCTTAGGGGACAGACGAGGAAAACTGTTTTTT. It specifies CASSLGDRRGKLFF. The chain recombines TRBV7-9 with TRBJ1-4; 7 bases fit TRBD1. Trimming took 1 base from V and 10 from J; bases not matched to a gene: 6. This CDR3 is 14 amino acids long. Looked up from germline, CDR1 is SEHNR and CDR2 is FQNEAQ (reference sequence).

J is TRBJ1-6 and V is TRBV7-2; D call uncertain. The V and J ends lost 1 base and 10 bases respectively, with 5 bases between them. CDR1 SGHTA and CDR2 FQGNSA come from the germline V gene. This CDR3 contains 12 residues. Here the CDR3 DNA reads TGTGCCAGCAGCTTAGAACCCTCACCCCTCCACTTT. Encoded protein: CASSLEPSPLHF.

The J gene is TRBJ2-3, the V gene TRBV3-1; D gene uncertain. The CDR3 is made up of 17 amino acids. Germline V CDR1 and CDR2: LGHDT, YNNKEL (reference sequence). Trimming pared 3 bases from V and 4 bases from J, leaving 20 bases between. DNA of the CDR3: TGTGCCAGCAGCCAGGGTTGGGGAAAGCTTGGGGCAGATACGCAGTATTTT. Translating it yields CASSQGWGKLGADTQYF.

This clonotype was seen a handful of times. The chain carries TRBV7-2 and TRBJ2-7; D may be TRBD2 (6 bases). This CDR3 is built from 18 residues. V shed 1 base and J shed 7 bases, with 26 bases lying between them. Germline lookup yields CDR1 SGHTA and CDR2 FQGNSA. The CDR3 here is CASSLGAGPRNYLGEQYF. The CDR3 nucleotides are TGTGCCAGCAGCTTAGGAGCGGGCCCACGTAACTACCTGGGAGAGCAGTACTTC.

V is TRBV7-9 and J is TRBJ2-1; D remains unclear. Germline V gene lookup returns CDR1 SEHNR and CDR2 FQNEAQ (reference sequence). The CDR3 loop spans 11 amino acids. Deletions cut 5 bases from V and 10 bases from J, with 9 bases between. The CDR3, as DNA: TGTGCCAGCAGCGGTACGGCGGAGCAGTTCTTC. It encodes CASSGTAEQFF.

V and J are TRBV6-1 and TRBJ1-2, with D unresolved. CDR3 length equals 13 residues. CDR1 is MNHNS and CDR2 is SASEGT in the germline V gene. V lost 1 base to trimming and J lost 4 bases, with 7 bases between them. CDR3: CASSEGRVYGYTF. The CDR3 nucleotides read TGTGCCAGCAGTGAAGGCAGAGTCTATGGCTACACCTTC.

The genes are TRBV20-1 and TRBJ1-1, with TRBD1 identical over 8 bases. Losses at the gene ends were 5 bases for V and 1 base for J; bases not matched to a gene: 9. The germline CDR1 and CDR2 sequences are DFQATT and SNEGSKA (reference sequence). There are 15 residues in the CDR3. CDR3 DNA: TGCAGTGCTTCCCCACCGGACAGGGCGAACACTGAAGCTTTCTTT. It translates to CSASPPDRANTEAFF.

The V and J genes are TRBV7-2 and TRBJ1-2, with D possibly TRBD1 on 6 matching bases. The germline V gene encodes CDR1 SGHTA and CDR2 FQGNSA. The V end lost 5 bases, the J end lost 5 bases, and 15 bases lay between the germline ends. The CDR3 is 14 amino acids. The CDR3 region is CASSVSRGGYGYTF. In DNA, the CDR3 is TGTGCCAGCAGCGTATCCAGGGGAGGGTATGGCTACACCTTC.

This clonotype was observed at least ten times. J is TRBJ1-1 and V is TRBV12-5; D is unclear. With 3 bases removed from V and 8 bases from J, the gap between germline ends came to 10 bases. The CDR3 consists of 12 residues. CDR1 is LGHNT, CDR2 FRNRAP, per germline. For the CDR3, the DNA is TGTGCTAGTGGTTTCCCTCAGATAGAAGCTTTCTTT. Encoded protein: CASGFPQIEAFF.

The table lists this clonotype with a few counts. The chain links TRBV24-1 to TRBJ2-3; 11 bases are a match to TRBD2. The germline gives CDR1 KGHDR, CDR2 SFDVKD. With 3 bases clipped from V and 7 bases from J, the junction kept 8 bases outside the gene matches. The CDR3 loop spans 16 amino acids. CDR3 in DNA: TGTGCCACCAGTGATACGGGACTAGCGGAGACCAATACGCAGTATTTT. This codes for CATSDTGLAETNTQYF.

The table lists this clonotype with a few counts. The chain combines TRBV5-1 with TRBJ2-3, with 8 bases that match TRBD2. CDR1 is SGHRS, CDR2 YFSETQ, per germline. Trimming removed 4 bases from V and 4 bases from J; junction bases left unmatched: 8. This CDR3 has 15 amino acids. The CDR3 here is CASSPWAGGADTQYF. CDR3 DNA: TGCGCCAGCAGCCCGTGGGCGGGGGGCGCAGATACGCAGTATTTT.

The chain carries TRBV4-1 and TRBJ2-5; 11 nucleotides align to TRBD2. This CDR3 is built from 16 residues. With V trimmed by 3 bases and J by 0 bases, 3 bases remained unmatched. Germline V CDR1 and CDR2: MGHRA, YSYEKL. CDR3 amino acids: CASSQLAGGYQETQYF. The CDR3 DNA reads as TGCGCCAGCAGCCAGCTAGCGGGGGGTTACCAAGAGACCCAGTACTTC.

This clonotype occurred a few times. V is TRBV29-1 and J is TRBJ2-5, with 8 bases that match TRBD1. The CDR3 consists of 12 residues. The germline V gene encodes CDR1 SQVTM and CDR2 ANQGSEA. V lost 5 bases to trimming and J lost 7 bases; unmatched junction nucleotides: 6. The CDR3 loop is CSVRQGPGTQYF. The CDR3 DNA follows: TGCAGCGTTAGACAGGGGCCAGGGACCCAGTACTTC.

The J gene is TRBJ2-5, the V gene TRBV4-3, with D uncertain. Trimming took off 4 bases at V and 4 bases at J, with 16 bases between the two ends. Looked up from germline, CDR1 is LGHNA and CDR2 is YSLEER. The CDR3 consists of 15 residues. CDR3 DNA sequence: TGCGCCAGCAGCCCCACCGGAACAGTGCGAGAGACCCAGTACTTC. This codes for CASSPTGTVRETQYF.

Only a few counts were recorded for this clonotype. The gene calls are TRBV20-1 and TRBJ1-5; D possibly corresponds to TRBD1 (5 bases). CDR1 and CDR2 from the germline V gene are DFQATT and SNEGSKA (reference sequence). Trimming pared 3 bases from V and 1 base from J, leaving 13 bases between. CDR3 length: 15 amino acids. The CDR3 DNA is TGCAGTGCTAGGAGGGACCCGGGGAGCAATCAGCCCCAGCATTTT. Translated, it gives CSARRDPGSNQPQHF.

V and J are TRBV9 and TRBJ2-3, with D possibly being TRBD2 (6 bases). Trimming removed 0 bases from V and 8 bases from J, with 19 bases in between. Germline assignment: CDR1 SGDLS and CDR2 YYNGEE. CDR3 length equals 16 residues. The CDR3 nucleotides are TGTGCCAGCAGCGTAGGTCAAGGAGGGGTCGGAGGTACGCAGTATTTT. Translated, it gives CASSVGQGGVGGTQYF.

The V call is TRBV7-2, the J call TRBJ1-1; no reliable D call. Germline assignment: CDR1 SGHTA and CDR2 FQGNSA. Between the trimmed V and J ends, which lost 1 base and 4 bases, there was a span of 10 bases. This CDR3 is 14 amino acids long. The DNA of the CDR3 is TGTGCCAGCAGCTTAGGGCGTTCCTTCACTGAAGCTTTCTTT. It is translated as CASSLGRSFTEAFF.

This clonotype was picked up a small number of times. The chain uses TRBV7-8 and TRBJ1-2; 9 bases are a match to TRBD1. Germline lookup yields CDR1 SGHVS and CDR2 FQNEAQ. The CDR3 extends over 15 amino acids. The junction had 4 bases not matched to a gene; V was cut back by 3 bases and J by 2 bases. The CDR3 DNA reads as TGTGCCAGCAGCTTGGGGACAGGGCCGAACTATGGCTACACCTTC. It yields the protein CASSLGTGPNYGYTF.

The chain carries TRBV7-2 and TRBJ2-1; D gene ambiguous. V was clipped by 1 base and J by 7 bases, with 11 bases between them. Germline loops: CDR1 SGHTA, CDR2 FQGNSA. The CDR3 spans 14 residues. Here the CDR3 reads CASSLDQLLNEQFF. The DNA of the CDR3 is TGTGCCAGCAGCTTAGACCAGCTGTTGAATGAGCAGTTCTTC.